Listed below are T cell receptor beta chains from one sample, sequenced in a study of blood T cells in healthy people across ages. MiXCR was run by TCRdb on the 5' RACE reads, yielding one entry per CDR3 protein. The repertoire consists of over a million distinct CDR3 sequences, with roughly 64% occurring once and the leading ten covering under 8.5%. The sample consisted of blood. The receptors originated from a man between 18 and 35 years old in good health. CDR3s include the opening cysteine and the closing phenylalanine or tryptophan. A D gene is named only where the DNA matches it firmly. Size values are once, few and many counts, or a class for expanded clones, and some rows have none.

D	V	length	size	J	DNA	CDR3
.	TRBV12-3/TRBV12-4	16	few	TRBJ2-3	TGTGCCAGCATTCCTGGGGGCCTCTTATTCACAGATACGCAGTATTTT	CASIPGGLLFTDTQYF
TRBD1	TRBV20-1	14	.	TRBJ2-2	TGCAGTGCTAGTAGACAGGGTTCGAACGGGGAGCTGTTTTTT	CSASRQGSNGELFF
.	TRBV7-2	15	.	TRBJ2-5	TGTGCCAGCAGTTTCCCCCCGAGCGGGCGAGAGACCCAGTACTTC	CASSFPPSGRETQYF
TRBD1	TRBV23-1	16	.	TRBJ2-7	TGCGCCAGCAGTCACAGGGACAGGGAGTGTGACTACGAGCAGTACTTC	CASSHRDRECDYEQYF
.	TRBV29-1	15	.	TRBJ2-3	TGCAGCGTTGATCCGCGGGACGTCATGAGCGATACGCAGTATTTT	CSVDPRDVMSDTQYF
TRBD1	TRBV12-3/TRBV12-4	14	.	TRBJ1-2	TGTGCCAGCAGTCTACAGGGGGCGGCCTATGGCTACACCTTC	CASSLQGAAYGYTF
TRBD2	TRBV10-3	16	.	TRBJ2-1	TGTGCCATTCAGGGACTAGCGGGGGGGCCTAAGGATGAGCAGTTCTTC	CAIQGLAGGPKDEQFF
.	TRBV27	13	many	TRBJ2-5	TGTGCCAGCAGTTCTACGAATCAAGAGACCCAGTACTTC	CASSSTNQETQYF
TRBD1	TRBV7-9	12	.	TRBJ2-1	TGTGCCACGCTTGGGACAGGTAATGAGCAGTTCTTC	CATLGTGNEQFF
.	TRBV15	14	once	TRBJ1-5	TGTGCCACCAGCAGAGGCACAGGGAATCAGCCCCAGCATTTT	CATSRGTGNQPQHF
TRBD1	TRBV28	16	.	TRBJ2-3	TGTGCCAGCAGAACGGGACAGGGACATATTACAGATACGCAGTATTTT	CASRTGQGHITDTQYF
TRBD2	TRBV20-1	15	.	TRBJ2-1	TGCAGTGCTAGGGGTTCGGGACTAGCATTTAATGAGCAGTTCTTC	CSARGSGLAFNEQFF
.	TRBV19	13	.	TRBJ1-1	TGTGCCAGTGCGCCGGGACAGAACACTGAAGCTTTCTTT	CASAPGQNTEAFF
.	TRBV5-8	11	.	TRBJ1-1	TGTGCCAGCAGCTCTTTAACTGAAGCTTTCTTT	CASSSLTEAFF
.	TRBV5-1	16	.	TRBJ2-1	TGCGCCAGCAGCTTACGCGGGGTTAGCTCCTACAATGAGCAGTTCTTC	CASSLRGVSSYNEQFF
TRBD1	TRBV5-1	16	.	TRBJ2-1	TGCGCCAGCAGCCCCGCAGGGGGTTCCCCCTACAATGAGCAGTTCTTC	CASSPAGGSPYNEQFF
.	TRBV24-1	14	once	TRBJ1-5	TGTGCCACCAGAGAACAGGGCCTGTATCAGCCCCAGCATTTT	CATREQGLYQPQHF
TRBD1	TRBV12-3/TRBV12-4	14	.	TRBJ2-3	TGTGCCAGCAGTTCCAACAGGGGAACAGATACGCAGTATTTT	CASSSNRGTDTQYF
.	TRBV6-5	14	once	TRBJ2-3	TGTGCCAGCAGTCCGGGCCGACTGGGAGATACGCAGTATTTT	CASSPGRLGDTQYF
.	TRBV5-6	15	.	TRBJ1-3	TGTGCCAGCAGCCCGATGTGGCAGAGAAAAAACACCATATATTTT	CASSPMWQRKNTIYF
.	TRBV10-3	18	few	TRBJ2-1	TGTGCCATCAGTACCCCCTATGCGGGGGCCAACACCTACAATGAGCAGTTCTTC	CAISTPYAGANTYNEQFF
.	TRBV20-1	13	.	TRBJ2-1	TGCAGTGCTAGAGCATACACCTACAATGAGCAGTTCTTC	CSARAYTYNEQFF
.	TRBV20-1	15	.	TRBJ2-1	TGCAGTGCTAGCGGGTCCCATAGCTCCTACAATGAGCAGTTCTTC	CSASGSHSSYNEQFF
TRBD2	TRBV24-1	16	.	TRBJ2-3	TGTGCCACCAGTGATCCGCCGGGGGGAGACACAGATACGCAGTATTTT	CATSDPPGGDTDTQYF
.	TRBV4-3	16	.	TRBJ2-7	TGCGCCAGCAGCCAAGAGCCTCCATCCCGCTTCTACGAGCAGTACTTC	CASSQEPPSRFYEQYF
.	TRBV5-1	15	.	TRBJ2-3	TGCGCCAGCAGCTTGGGTGACTACAGCACAGATACGCAGTATTTT	CASSLGDYSTDTQYF
TRBD1	TRBV11-2	14	once	TRBJ2-7	TGTGCCAGCACCTTTGGGACAGGGGCCGGCGAGCAGTACTTC	CASTFGTGAGEQYF